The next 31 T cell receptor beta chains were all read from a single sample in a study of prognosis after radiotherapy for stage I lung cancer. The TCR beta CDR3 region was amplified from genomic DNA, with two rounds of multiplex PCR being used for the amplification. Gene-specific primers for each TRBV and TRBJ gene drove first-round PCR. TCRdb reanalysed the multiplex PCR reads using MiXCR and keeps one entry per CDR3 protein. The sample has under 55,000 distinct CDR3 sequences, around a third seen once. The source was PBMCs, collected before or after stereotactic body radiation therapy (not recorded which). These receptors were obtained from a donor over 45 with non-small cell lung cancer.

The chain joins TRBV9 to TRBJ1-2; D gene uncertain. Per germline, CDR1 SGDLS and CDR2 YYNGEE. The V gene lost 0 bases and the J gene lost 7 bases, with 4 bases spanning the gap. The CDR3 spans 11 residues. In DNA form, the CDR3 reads TGTGCCAGCAGCGTAGCTAGTGGCTACACCTTC. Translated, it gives CASSVASGYTF.

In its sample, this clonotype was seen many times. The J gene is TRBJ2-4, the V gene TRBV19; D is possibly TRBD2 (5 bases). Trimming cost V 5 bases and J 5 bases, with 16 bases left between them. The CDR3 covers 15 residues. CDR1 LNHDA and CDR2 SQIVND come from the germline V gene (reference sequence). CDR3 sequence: CASSAALRAENIQYF. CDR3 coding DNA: TGTGCCAGTAGTGCCGCCTTGAGAGCGGAAAACATTCAGTACTTC.

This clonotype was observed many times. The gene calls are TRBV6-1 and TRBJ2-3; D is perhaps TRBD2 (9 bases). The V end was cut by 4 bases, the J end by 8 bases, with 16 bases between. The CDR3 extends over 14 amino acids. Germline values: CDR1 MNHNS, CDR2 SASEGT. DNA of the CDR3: TGTGCCAGCAGTGGGACAGGGCGGGGGGGTACGCAGTATTTT. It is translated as CASSGTGRGGTQYF.

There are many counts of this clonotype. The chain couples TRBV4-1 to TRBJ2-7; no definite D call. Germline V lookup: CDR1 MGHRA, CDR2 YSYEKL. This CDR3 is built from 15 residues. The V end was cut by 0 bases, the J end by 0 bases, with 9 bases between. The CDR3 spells CASSQDLVFSYEQYF. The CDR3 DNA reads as TGCGCCAGCAGCCAAGATCTAGTGTTCTCCTACGAGCAGTACTTC.

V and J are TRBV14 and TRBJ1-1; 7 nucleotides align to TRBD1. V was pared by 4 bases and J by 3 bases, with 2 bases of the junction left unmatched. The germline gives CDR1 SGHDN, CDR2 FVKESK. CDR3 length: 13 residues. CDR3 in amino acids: CASSRQGYTEAFF. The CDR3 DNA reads TGTGCCAGCAGCCGACAGGGCTACACTGAAGCTTTCTTT.

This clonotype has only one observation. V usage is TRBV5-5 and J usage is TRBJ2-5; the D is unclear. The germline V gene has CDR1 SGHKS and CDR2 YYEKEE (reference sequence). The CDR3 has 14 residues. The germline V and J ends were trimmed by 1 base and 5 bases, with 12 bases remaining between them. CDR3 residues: CASSLPWVGETQYF. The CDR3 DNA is TGTGCCAGCAGCTTGCCTTGGGTCGGGGAGACCCAGTACTTC.

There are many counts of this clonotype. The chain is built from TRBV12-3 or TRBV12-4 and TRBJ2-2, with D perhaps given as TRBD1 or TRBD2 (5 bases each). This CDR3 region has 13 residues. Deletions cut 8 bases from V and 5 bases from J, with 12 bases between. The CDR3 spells CASRRRETGELFF. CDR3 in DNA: TGTGCCAGCCGGCGCAGGGAGACCGGGGAGCTGTTTTTT.

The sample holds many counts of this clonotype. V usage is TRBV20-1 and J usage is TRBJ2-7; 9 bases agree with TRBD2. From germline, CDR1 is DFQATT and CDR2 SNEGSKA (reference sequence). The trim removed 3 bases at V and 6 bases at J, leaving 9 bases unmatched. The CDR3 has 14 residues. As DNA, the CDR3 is TGCAGTGCTAGGGCTCTAGCGGGACTAGTCGAGCAGTACTTC. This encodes CSARALAGLVEQYF.

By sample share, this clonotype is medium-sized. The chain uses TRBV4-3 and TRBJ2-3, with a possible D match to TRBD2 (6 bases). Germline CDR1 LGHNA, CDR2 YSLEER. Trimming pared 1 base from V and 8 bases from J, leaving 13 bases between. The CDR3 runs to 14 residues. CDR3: CASSQASGEGTQYF. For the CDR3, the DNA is TGCGCCAGCAGCCAAGCATCGGGAGAGGGTACGCAGTATTTT.

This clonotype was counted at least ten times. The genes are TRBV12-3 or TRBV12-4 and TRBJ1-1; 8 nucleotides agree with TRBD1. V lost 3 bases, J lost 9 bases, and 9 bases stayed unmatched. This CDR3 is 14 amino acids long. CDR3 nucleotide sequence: TGTGCCAGCAGTTTGGGCGGACAGGGTTTAAAAGCTTTCTTT. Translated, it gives CASSLGGQGLKAFF.

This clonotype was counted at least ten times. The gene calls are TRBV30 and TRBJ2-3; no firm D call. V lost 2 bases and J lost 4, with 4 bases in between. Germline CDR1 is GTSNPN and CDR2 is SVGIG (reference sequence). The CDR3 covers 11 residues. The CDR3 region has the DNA TGTGCCTGGAGTACCGCAGATACGCAGTATTTT. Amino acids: CAWSTADTQYF.

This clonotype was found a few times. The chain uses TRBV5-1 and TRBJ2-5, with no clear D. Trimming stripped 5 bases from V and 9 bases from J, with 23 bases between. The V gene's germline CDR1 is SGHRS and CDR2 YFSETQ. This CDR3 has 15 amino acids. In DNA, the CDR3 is TGCGCCAGCAGGGACGGACGAGGACGAGATTTAGCCCAGTACTTC. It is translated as CASRDGRGRDLAQYF. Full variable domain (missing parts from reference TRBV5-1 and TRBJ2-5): KAGVTQTPRYLIKTRGQQVTLSCSPISGHRSVSWYQQTPGQGLQFLFEYFSETQRNKGNFPGRFSGRQFSNSRSEMNVSTLELGDSALYLCASRDGRGRDLAQYFGPGTRLLVL.

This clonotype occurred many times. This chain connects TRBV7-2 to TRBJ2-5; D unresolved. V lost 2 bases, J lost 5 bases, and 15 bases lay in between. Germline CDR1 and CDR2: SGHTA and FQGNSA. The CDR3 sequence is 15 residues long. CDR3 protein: CASSLYSSRWETQYF. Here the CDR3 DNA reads TGTGCCAGCAGCTTATATAGCTCGAGATGGGAGACCCAGTACTTC.

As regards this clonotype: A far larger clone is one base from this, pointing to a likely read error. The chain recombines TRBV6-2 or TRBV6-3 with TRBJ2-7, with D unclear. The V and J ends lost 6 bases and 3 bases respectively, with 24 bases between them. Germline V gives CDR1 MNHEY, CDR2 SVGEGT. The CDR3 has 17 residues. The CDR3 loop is CASRKQKRPNIDYEQYF. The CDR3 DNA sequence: TGTGCCAGCAGGAAACAGAAGAGACCAAACATTGACTACGAGCAGTACTTC.

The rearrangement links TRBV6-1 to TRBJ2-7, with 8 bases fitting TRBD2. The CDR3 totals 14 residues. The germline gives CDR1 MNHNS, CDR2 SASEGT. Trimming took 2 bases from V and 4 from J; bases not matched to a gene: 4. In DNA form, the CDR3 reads TGTGCCAGCAGTGAACGGGGGGGGCCATACGAGCAGTACTTC. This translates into CASSERGGPYEQYF.

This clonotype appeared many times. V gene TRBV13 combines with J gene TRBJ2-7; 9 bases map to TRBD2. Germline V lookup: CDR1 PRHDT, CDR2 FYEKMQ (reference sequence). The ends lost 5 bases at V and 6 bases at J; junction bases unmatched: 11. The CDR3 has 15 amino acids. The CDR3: CASSPREAGGVEQYF. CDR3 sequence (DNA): TGTGCCAGCAGCCCCCGGGAGGCGGGAGGGGTCGAGCAGTACTTC.

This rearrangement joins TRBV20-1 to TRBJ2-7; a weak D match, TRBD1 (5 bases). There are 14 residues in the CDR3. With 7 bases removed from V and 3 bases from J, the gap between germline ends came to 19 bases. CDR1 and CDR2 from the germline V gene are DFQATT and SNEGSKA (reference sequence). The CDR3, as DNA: TGCAGTGTTAGCCCCTCAGGGTACATCTACGAGCAGTACTTC. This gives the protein CSVSPSGYIYEQYF.

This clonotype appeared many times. CDR3 amino acids: CASSVGRPDTQYF. The CDR3 coding sequence is TGTGCCAGCAGCGTCGGACGCCCAGATACGCAGTATTTT. The V call is TRBV7-8, the J call TRBJ2-3; no firm D call. V was cut by 5 bases and J by 4 bases, with 10 bases left in between. The CDR3 length is 13 residues. The germline gives CDR1 SGHVS, CDR2 FQNEAQ.

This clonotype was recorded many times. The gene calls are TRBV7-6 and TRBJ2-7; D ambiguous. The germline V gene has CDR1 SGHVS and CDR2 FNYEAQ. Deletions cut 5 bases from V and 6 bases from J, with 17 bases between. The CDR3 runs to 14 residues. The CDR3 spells CASSPNTSPTEQYF. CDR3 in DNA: TGTGCCAGCAGCCCTAACACATCGCCCACCGAGCAGTACTTC. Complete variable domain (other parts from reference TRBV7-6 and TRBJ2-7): GAGVSQSPRYKVTKRGQDVALRCDPISGHVSLYWYRQALGQGPEFLTYFNYEAQQDKSGLPNDRFSAERPEGSISTLTIQRTEQRDSAMYRCASSPNTSPTEQYFGPGTRLTVT.

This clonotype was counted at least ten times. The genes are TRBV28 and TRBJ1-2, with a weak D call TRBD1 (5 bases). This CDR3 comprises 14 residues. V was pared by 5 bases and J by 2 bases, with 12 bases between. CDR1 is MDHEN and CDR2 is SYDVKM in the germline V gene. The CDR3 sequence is CASSNPGQNYGYTF. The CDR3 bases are TGTGCCAGCAGTAACCCGGGGCAGAACTATGGCTACACCTTC.

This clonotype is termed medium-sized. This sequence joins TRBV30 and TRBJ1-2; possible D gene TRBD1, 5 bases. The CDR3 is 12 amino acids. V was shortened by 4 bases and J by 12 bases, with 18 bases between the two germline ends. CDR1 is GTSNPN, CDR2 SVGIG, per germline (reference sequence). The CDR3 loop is CAWTKAQGKDTF. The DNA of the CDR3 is TGTGCCTGGACCAAGGCCCAGGGCAAGGACACCTTC.

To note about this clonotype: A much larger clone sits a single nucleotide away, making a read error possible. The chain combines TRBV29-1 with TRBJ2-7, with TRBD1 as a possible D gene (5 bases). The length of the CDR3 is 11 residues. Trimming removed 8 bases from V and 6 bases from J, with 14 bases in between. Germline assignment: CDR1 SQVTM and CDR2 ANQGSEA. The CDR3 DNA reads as TGCAGCCGCAGGGCGACCGGCGAGCAGTACTTC. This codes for CSRRATGEQYF.

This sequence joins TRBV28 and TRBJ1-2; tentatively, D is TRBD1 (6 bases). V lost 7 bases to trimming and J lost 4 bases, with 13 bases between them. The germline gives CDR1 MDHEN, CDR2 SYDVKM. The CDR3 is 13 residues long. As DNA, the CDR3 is TGTGCCAGCAAGGCAGGGGCGGTCTATGGCTACACCTTC. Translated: CASKAGAVYGYTF.

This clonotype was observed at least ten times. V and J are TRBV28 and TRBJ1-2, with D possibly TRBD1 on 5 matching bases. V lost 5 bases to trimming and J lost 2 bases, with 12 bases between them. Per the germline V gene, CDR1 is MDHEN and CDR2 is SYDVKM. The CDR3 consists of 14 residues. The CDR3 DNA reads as TGTGCCAGCAGTATCATCCAGGGAAACTATGGCTACACCTTC. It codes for CASSIIQGNYGYTF.

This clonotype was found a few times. CDR3 nucleotide sequence: TGCGCCAGCAGCTACCTCGGGGGGGCCGATGAAAAACTGTTTTTT. Amino acid sequence: CASSYLGGADEKLFF. The J gene is TRBJ1-4, the V gene TRBV5-1; D possibly corresponds to TRBD1 (6 bases). CDR1 SGHRS and CDR2 YFSETQ come from the germline V gene. This CDR3 contains 15 residues. Trimming took 3 bases from V and 6 from J, leaving 15 bases between them. The full variable domain, in which reference TRBV5-1 and TRBJ1-4 provide the parts outside the CDR3, is KAGVTQTPRYLIKTRGQQVTLSCSPISGHRSVSWYQQTPGQGLQFLFEYFSETQRNKGNFPGRFSGRQFSNSRSEMNVSTLELGDSALYLCASSYLGGADEKLFFGSGTQLSVL.

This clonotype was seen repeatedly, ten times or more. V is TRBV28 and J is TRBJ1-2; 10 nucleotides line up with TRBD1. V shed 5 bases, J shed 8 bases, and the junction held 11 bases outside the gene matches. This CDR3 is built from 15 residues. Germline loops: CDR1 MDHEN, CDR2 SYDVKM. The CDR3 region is CASSAPGQGYTGYTF. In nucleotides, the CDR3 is TGTGCCAGCAGTGCCCCGGGACAGGGGTATACAGGCTACACCTTC.

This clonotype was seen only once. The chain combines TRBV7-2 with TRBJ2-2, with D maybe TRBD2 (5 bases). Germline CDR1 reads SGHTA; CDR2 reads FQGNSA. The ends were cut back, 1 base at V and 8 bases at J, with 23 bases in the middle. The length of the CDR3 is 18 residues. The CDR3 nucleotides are TGTGCCAGCAGCTTAGTGTCCGCCCTAGCTGTAGTGCTAGGGGAGCTGTTTTTT. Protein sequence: CASSLVSALAVVLGELFF.

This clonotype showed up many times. In DNA, the CDR3 is TGTGCCAGCTCACGGTCGACTAGTTCCGATGAGCAGTTCTTC. The encoded protein is CASSRSTSSDEQFF. This rearrangement joins TRBV18 to TRBJ2-1, with D possibly TRBD2 on 6 matching bases. Germline CDR1 is KGHSH and CDR2 is LQKENI. The CDR3 sequence is 14 residues long. Trimming shortened V by 4 bases and J by 8 bases, and 15 bases separated the two germline ends.

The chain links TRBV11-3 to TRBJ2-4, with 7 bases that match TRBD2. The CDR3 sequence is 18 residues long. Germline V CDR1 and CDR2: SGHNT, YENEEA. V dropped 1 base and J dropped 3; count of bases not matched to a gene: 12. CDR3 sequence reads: CASSLGRSASGDKNIQYF. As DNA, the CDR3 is TGTGCCAGCAGCTTAGGCAGGAGTGCTAGCGGAGACAAAAACATTCAGTACTTC.

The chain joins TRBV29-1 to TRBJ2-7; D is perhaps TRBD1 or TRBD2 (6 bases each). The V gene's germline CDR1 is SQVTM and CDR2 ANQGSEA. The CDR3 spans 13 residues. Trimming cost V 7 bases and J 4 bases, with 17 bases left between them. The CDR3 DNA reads TGCAGCGGGAGGGGACATCTTGGGTACGAGCAGTACTTC. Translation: CSGRGHLGYEQYF.

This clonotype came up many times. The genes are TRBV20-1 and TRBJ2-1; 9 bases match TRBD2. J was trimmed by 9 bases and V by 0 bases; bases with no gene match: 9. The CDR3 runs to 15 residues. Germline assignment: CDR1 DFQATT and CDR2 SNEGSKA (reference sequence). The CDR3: CSARDVSGSSSEQFF. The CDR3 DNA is TGCAGTGCTAGAGACGTTAGCGGGAGCTCTAGTGAGCAGTTCTTC.